This T cell receptor (beta chain) originates from a study of blood T cell repertoires in COVID-19. In the original analysis: Counts of nucleated cells, estimated from reference gene primer amplification, were obtained. TCRdb keeps only in-frame clones here, not all; method: immunoSEQ multiplex PCR. V and J calls and clone size are given by that table; D and trimming were obtained from the DNA. The sample shows more than 150,000 clones, about 81% of them seen only once. CDR1 and CDR2 (germline): DFQATT, SNEGSKA (reference sequence). V shed 3 bases, J shed 6 bases, and the junction held 6 bases outside the gene matches. The CDR3 is 13 amino acids.

The sample comprised peripheral blood. This sequence joins TRBV20-1 and TRBJ2-7; 9 bases are shared with TRBD2. The sequence was obtained from a man younger than 40 with active or convalescent COVID-19. CDR3 protein: CSASGREGGEQYF. CDR3 in DNA: TGCAGTGCTAGTGGGCGGGAGGGGGGCGAGCAGTACTTC.